The present T cell receptor beta chain was sequenced within a study of T cell responses to AZD1222 COVID-19 vaccine. Regarding the study as a whole: None of the repertoires were sampled until the peak T cell response had passed. It should be noted that donors were predominantly white British and more often female, and clonal diversity was possibly underestimated.

Here immunoSEQ multiplex PCR was the method, and the copy in TCRdb shows in-frame clones only, minus some. The sample holds 130,000 to 150,000 clones; roughly 90% are singletons and the top ten take about 1.5%. Of note for this clone: The antigen is unknown.

J was trimmed by 16 bases and V by 7 bases; bases with no gene match: 12. This CDR3 is built from 13 residues. Per the germline V gene, CDR1 is SNHLY and CDR2 is FYNNEI. The rearrangement joins TRBV2 to TRBJ1-4; 10 bases are shared with TRBD1. The TCR was taken from an adult in good health. The input for sequencing was peripheral blood, taken on day 0 of AZD1222 vaccination. CDR3 loop: CASNPREGTGAFF. The CDR3, as DNA: TGTGCCAGCAACCCGAGGGAGGGGACAGGGGCGTTTTTT.